This section outlines one T cell receptor beta chain sequence together with its context. CDR3 length: 11 amino acids. Germline-derived CDR1 and CDR2 are DFQATT and SNEGSKA (reference sequence). Trimming took off 6 bases at V and 7 bases at J, with 10 bases between the two ends. Authors' methods: Reference gene primers were amplified, and this amplification served to estimate nucleated cell counts. Profiled with immunoSEQ multiplex PCR; TCRdb holds only in-frame clones, not every one. That table is the source of V, J and clone size, and D and trimming were worked out from the DNA. Among approximately 67,000 clones listed, approximately 80% were seen once. The data derive from a study of blood T cell repertoires in COVID-19.

The sample was peripheral blood. V and J are TRBV20-1 and TRBJ1-5; perhaps TRBD1 as D (5 bases). The TCR comes from a man aged 60 to 69 with acute or convalescent COVID-19. The CDR3 here is CSAGEGQPQHF. The CDR3 DNA reads TGCAGTGCAGGGGAGGGGCAGCCCCAGCATTTT.